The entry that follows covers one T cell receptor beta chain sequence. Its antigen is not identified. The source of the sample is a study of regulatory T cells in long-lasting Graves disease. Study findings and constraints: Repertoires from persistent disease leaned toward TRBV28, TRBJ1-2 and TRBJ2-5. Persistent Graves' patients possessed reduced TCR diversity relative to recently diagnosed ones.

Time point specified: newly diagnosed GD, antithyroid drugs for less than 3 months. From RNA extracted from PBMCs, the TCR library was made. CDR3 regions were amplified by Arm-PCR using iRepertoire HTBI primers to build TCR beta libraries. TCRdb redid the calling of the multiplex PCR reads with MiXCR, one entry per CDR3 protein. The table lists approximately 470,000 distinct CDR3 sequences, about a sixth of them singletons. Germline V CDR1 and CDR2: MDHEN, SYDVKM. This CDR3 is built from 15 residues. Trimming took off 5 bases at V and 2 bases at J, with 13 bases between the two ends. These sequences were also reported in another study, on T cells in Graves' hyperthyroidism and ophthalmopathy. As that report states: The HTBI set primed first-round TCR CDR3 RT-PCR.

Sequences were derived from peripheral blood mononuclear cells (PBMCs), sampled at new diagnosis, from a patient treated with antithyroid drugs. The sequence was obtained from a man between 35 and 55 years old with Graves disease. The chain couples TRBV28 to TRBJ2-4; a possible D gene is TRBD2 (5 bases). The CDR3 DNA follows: TGTGCCAGCAGTCACCCTGCGGGTCCCAAAAACATTCAGTACTTC. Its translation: CASSHPAGPKNIQYF.